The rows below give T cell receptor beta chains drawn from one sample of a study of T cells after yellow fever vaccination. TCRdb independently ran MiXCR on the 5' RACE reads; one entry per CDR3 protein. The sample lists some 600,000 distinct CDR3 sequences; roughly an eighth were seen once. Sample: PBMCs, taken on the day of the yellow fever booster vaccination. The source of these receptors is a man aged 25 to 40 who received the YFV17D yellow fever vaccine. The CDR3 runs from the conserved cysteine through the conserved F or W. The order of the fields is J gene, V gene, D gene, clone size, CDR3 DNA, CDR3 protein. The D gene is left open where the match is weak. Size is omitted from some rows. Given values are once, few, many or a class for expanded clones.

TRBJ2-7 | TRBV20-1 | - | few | TGCAGTGCTAGCCCCTGGGACCCCCACGAGCAGTACTTC | CSASPWDPHEQYF
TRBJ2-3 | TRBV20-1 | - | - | TGCAGTGCACGAGGAGGGGGGGGAGGAGATACGCAGTATTTT | CSARGGGGGDTQYF
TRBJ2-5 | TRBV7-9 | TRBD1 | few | TGTGCCAGCAGCCGACAGGGGGTTCAAGAGACCCAGTACTTC | CASSRQGVQETQYF
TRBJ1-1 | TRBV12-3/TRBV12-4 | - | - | TGTGCCAGCACTCACAGGGAGAACACTGAAGCTTTCTTT | CASTHRENTEAFF
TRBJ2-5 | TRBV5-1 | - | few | TGCGCCAGCAGCTTCAAAAACACCCAAGAGACCCAGTACTTC | CASSFKNTQETQYF
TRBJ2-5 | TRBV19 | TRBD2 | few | TGTGCCAGTAGTGGCGAGACTAGCGGAAAAGAGACCCAGTACTTC | CASSGETSGKETQYF
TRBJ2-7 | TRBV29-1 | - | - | TGCAGCGTTTCGTGGGGTGGGGATACCTACGAGCAGTACTTC | CSVSWGGDTYEQYF
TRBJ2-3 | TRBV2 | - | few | TGTGCCAGCAAGGAGAGACAGAACACAGATACGCAGTATTTT | CASKERQNTDTQYF
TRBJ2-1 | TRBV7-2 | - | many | TGTGCCAGCAGTTTGGGTGGGAGCGTCTACAATGAGCAGTTCTTC | CASSLGGSVYNEQFF
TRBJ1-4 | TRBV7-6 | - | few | TGTGCCAGCAGCTTCGGCAGTGGGGGGGCGCTTCGGGAAAAACTGTTTTTT | CASSFGSGGALREKLFF
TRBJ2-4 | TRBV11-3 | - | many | TGTGCCAGCAGTTTCGGGGCCAAAAACATTCAGTACTTC | CASSFGAKNIQYF
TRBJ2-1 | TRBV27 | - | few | TGTGCCAGCGGACAGACCTACAATGAGCAGTTCTTC | CASGQTYNEQFF
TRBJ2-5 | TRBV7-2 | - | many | TGTGCCAGCAGCCCAGGCCCGGGTGATGGCCAGTACTTC | CASSPGPGDGQYF
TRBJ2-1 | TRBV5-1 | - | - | TGCGCCAGCAGCTTTCAGGGCTATGAGCAGTTCTTC | CASSFQGYEQFF
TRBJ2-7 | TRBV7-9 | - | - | TGTGCCAGCAGCGAAGGCGCCAGGACCCCTACCTACGAGCAGTACTTC | CASSEGARTPTYEQYF
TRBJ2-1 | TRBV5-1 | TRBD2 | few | TGCGCCAGCAGCCCGTTGCAGCGGGAGTTCCATGAGCAGTTCTTC | CASSPLQREFHEQFF
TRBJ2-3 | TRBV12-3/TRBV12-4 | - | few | TGTGCCAGCAGTTTAGGAGCGGGCGTGGATACGCAGTATTTT | CASSLGAGVDTQYF
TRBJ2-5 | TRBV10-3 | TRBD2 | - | TGTGCCATCAGTGAAGGACTAGCGGGATATGAGACCCAGTACTTC | CAISEGLAGYETQYF
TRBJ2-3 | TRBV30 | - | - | TGTGCCTGGAGTGGACTCAGAAGCACAGATACGCAGTATTTT | CAWSGLRSTDTQYF
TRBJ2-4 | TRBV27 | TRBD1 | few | TGTGCCAGCAGTTGGACAGGGGCCAAAAACATTCAGTACTTC | CASSWTGAKNIQYF
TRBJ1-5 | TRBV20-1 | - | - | TGCAGTGCTAGAGACATTGGCGAGCCCCAGCATTTT | CSARDIGEPQHF
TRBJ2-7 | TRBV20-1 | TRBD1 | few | TGCAGTGCTAGAGCCCGGGACAGGGGTTACGAGCAGTACTTC | CSARARDRGYEQYF
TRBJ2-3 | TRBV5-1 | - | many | TGCGCCAGCAGCCCCGGCGGCAGCACAGATACGCAGTATTTT | CASSPGGSTDTQYF
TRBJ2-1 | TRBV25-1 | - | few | TGTGCCAGCAGCGAAGGGCCCCTTAGTGGGAGAGGGCATGAGCAGTTCTTC | CASSEGPLSGRGHEQFF
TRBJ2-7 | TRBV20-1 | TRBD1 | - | TGCAGTGCTAGGACAGGGAACTCCTACGAGCAGTACTTC | CSARTGNSYEQYF
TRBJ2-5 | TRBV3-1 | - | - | TGTGCCTGCAGCTACCAGGGTGGAAGGAATACCAAAGAGACCCAGTACTTC | CACSYQGGRNTKETQYF
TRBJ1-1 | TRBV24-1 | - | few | TGTGCCACCAGTGAGGACAGTTCCTCCACTGAAGCTTTCTTT | CATSEDSSSTEAFF
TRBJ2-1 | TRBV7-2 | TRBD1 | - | TGTGCCAGCAGCAAGTTCCAGGGGGATGAGCAGTTCTTC | CASSKFQGDEQFF
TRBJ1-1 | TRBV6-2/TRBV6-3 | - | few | TGTGCCAGCAGTTACAGACCCCTGAACACTGAAGCTTTCTTT | CASSYRPLNTEAFF
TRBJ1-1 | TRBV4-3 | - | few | TGCGCCAGCAGCCAAGGTGTGGTCGTCAACACTGAAGCTTTCTTT | CASSQGVVVNTEAFF
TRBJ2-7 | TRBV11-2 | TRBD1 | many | TGTGCCAGCAGCTTAGAGCCAGGGGGTCCAACCCACGAGCAGTACTTC | CASSLEPGGPTHEQYF
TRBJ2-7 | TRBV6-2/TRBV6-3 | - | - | TGTGCCAGCAGCCCGACGGCGAGGGGCTCCTACGAGCAGTACTTC | CASSPTARGSYEQYF
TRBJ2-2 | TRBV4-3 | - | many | TGCGCCAGCAGCCAAGACACGGGCCGGAGGACCGGGGAGCTGTTTTTT | CASSQDTGRRTGELFF
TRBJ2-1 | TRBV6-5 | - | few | TGTGCCAGCAGTTACGGAGTAGCGGCTCCCAAGGAGTTCTTC | CASSYGVAAPKEFF
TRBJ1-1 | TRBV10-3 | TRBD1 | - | TGTGCCATCAGTGATAAAGGACAGGGGTCCCAAGCTTTCTTT | CAISDKGQGSQAFF
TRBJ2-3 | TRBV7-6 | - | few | TGTGCCAGCAGCTTAATCCCGGGAAGACCCACAGATACGCAGTATTTT | CASSLIPGRPTDTQYF
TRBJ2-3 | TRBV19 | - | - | TGTGCCAGCCGGGACGGGAGCACAGATACGCAGTATTTT | CASRDGSTDTQYF
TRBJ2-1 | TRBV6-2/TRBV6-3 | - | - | TGTGCCAGCACACCGGACATCTACAATGAGCAGTTCTTC | CASTPDIYNEQFF
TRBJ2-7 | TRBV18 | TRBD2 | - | TGTGCCAGCGGGGGACTAGCGGAGTACGAGCAGTACTTC | CASGGLAEYEQYF
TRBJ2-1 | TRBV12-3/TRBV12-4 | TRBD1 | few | TGTGCCAGCAGTTTTCCCAGGACAGGGGGAAACTACAATGAGCAGTTCTTC | CASSFPRTGGNYNEQFF
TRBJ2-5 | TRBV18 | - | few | TGTGCCAGCTCACCACCGGACAGTACCCGAGAGACCCAGTACTTC | CASSPPDSTRETQYF